The rows below give T cell receptor beta chains drawn from one sample of a study of shared clonotypes between healthy human individuals. Generated by immunoSEQ multiplex PCR, the TCRdb table keeps only in-frame clones and is missing some. The sample lists fewer than 600,000 clones, around 79% occurring once. Sequencing used PBMCs. These receptor sequences come from a woman between 35 and 50 years old in good health. Some clones in this sample may be carry-over from other donors' samples. The CDR3 runs from the conserved cysteine through the conserved F or W. The order of the fields is D gene, V gene, clone size, J gene, CDR3 protein, CDR3 DNA. The D gene is left open where the match is weak. Size is omitted from some rows. Given values are once, few, many or a class for expanded clones.

NA	TRBV28	few	TRBJ2-7	CASILGTRGSSYEQYF	TGTGCCAGCATCCTCGGAACCAGGGGATCCTCCTACGAGCAGTACTTC
NA	TRBV7-9	few	TRBJ2-7	CASSPQYVQYF	TGTGCCAGCAGCCCTCAATACGTGCAGTACTTC
NA	TRBV18	NA	TRBJ2-5	CASSPEGRETQYF	TGTGCCAGCTCACCAGAGGGGAGAGAGACCCAGTACTTC
NA	TRBV11-2	NA	TRBJ1-5	CASSLAGSQPQHF	TGTGCCAGCAGCTTAGCAGGGAGTCAGCCCCAGCATTTT
TRBD2	TRBV15	NA	TRBJ2-1	CATSRDPGTSGRAAYNEQFF	TGTGCCACCAGCAGAGACCCAGGGACTAGCGGGAGGGCCGCCTACAATGAGCAGTTCTTC
NA	TRBV30	NA	TRBJ2-1	CAWSYMTGYNEQFF	TGTGCCTGGAGTTACATGACAGGCTACAATGAGCAGTTCTTC
NA	TRBV4-3	NA	TRBJ2-5	CASSQDRGAETQYF	TGCGCCAGCAGCCAAGATCGAGGGGCAGAGACCCAGTACTTC
TRBD2	TRBV10-1	few	TRBJ2-3	CASKGGLAGGGDTQYF	TGCGCCAGCAAAGGAGGACTAGCGGGAGGAGGAGATACGCAGTATTTT
NA	TRBV7-3	NA	TRBJ2-7	CASNYLCQVLLSYEQYF	TGTGCCAGCAACTATCTGTGCCAGGTCCTACTCTCCTACGAGCAGTACTTC
NA	TRBV27	many	TRBJ1-2	CASRPRASYGYTF	TGTGCCAGCCGCCCCCGAGCTAGCTATGGCTACACCTTC
NA	TRBV5-1	once	TRBJ1-3	CASSIQGGGNTIYF	TGCGCCAGCAGCATACAGGGAGGCGGAAACACCATATATTTT
NA	TRBV30	NA	TRBJ2-2	CAWRTGGGTGELFF	TGTGCCTGGAGAACTGGGGGCGGCACCGGGGAGCTGTTTTTT
NA	TRBV7-2	NA	TRBJ2-7	CASSLDEGLNYEQYF	TGTGCCAGCAGCTTAGATGAGGGCCTCAACTACGAGCAGTACTTC
NA	TRBV9	NA	TRBJ2-3	CASSVVPSTDTQYF	TGTGCCAGCAGCGTAGTCCCGAGCACAGATACGCAGTATTTT
TRBD1	TRBV7-2	NA	TRBJ1-2	CASSPDRDYGYTF	TGTGCCAGCAGCCCCGACAGGGACTATGGCTACACCTTC
TRBD1	TRBV28	once	TRBJ2-7	CASSFLVPRDRGHEQYF	TGTGCCAGCAGTTTTTTGGTTCCCCGGGACAGGGGCCACGAGCAGTACTTC
TRBD1	TRBV28	NA	TRBJ1-2	CASSLYPGQGDYGYTF	TGTGCCAGCAGTTTATACCCGGGACAGGGTGACTATGGCTACACCTTC
NA	TRBV28	NA	TRBJ2-1	CASRTNYEQFF	TGTGCCAGCAGGACTAATTATGAGCAGTTCTTC